Described below is a single T cell receptor beta chain sequence and its context. The data belong to a study of control samples from healthy donors and cancer patients. Germline V gives CDR1 SEHNR, CDR2 FQNEAQ (reference sequence). Deletions cut 0 bases from V and 4 bases from J, with 6 bases between. This CDR3 is 13 amino acids long. Assay used: immunoSEQ multiplex PCR; TCRdb lists only in-frame clones, some missing. The top ten hold about 2.2% of the sample, which has 100,000 to 150,000 clones, about nine tenths seen once. The chain carries TRBV7-9 and TRBJ2-5; a weak D match, TRBD1 (6 bases). The receptor's source is a woman in her forties or fifties in good health. Sequenced input: blood. The CDR3 sequence is CASSLAGAETQYF. CDR3 nucleotide sequence: TGTGCCAGCAGCTTAGCGGGGGCAGAGACCCAGTACTTC.